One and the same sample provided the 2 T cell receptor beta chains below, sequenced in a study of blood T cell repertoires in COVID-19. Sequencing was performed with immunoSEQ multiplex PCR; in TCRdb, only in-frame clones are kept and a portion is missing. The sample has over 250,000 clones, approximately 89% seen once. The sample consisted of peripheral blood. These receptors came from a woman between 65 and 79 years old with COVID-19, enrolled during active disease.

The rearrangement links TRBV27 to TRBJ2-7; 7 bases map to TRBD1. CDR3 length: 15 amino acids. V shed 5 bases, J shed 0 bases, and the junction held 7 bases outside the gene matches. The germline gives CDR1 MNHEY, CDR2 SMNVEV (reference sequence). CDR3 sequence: CASSPKGASSYEQYF. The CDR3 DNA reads TGTGCCAGCAGTCCTAAGGGGGCGAGCTCCTACGAGCAGTACTTC.

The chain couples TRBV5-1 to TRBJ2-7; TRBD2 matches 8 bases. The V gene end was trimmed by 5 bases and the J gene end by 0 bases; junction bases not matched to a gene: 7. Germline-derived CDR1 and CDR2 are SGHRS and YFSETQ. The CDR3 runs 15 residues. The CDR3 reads CASSYVAGSSYEQYF. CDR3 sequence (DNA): TGCGCCAGCAGTTACGTAGCGGGAAGCTCCTACGAGCAGTACTTC.